This T cell receptor beta chain was recorded in a study of shared clonotypes between healthy human individuals. The assay was immunoSEQ multiplex PCR, and TCRdb's table has in-frame clones only and misses some. The sample yields 2 million to 3 million clones, over 85% seen once. The J segment lost 3 bases and the V segment lost 5 bases, leaving 7 bases of the junction unmatched. The CDR3 is 15 residues long. Germline V lookup: CDR1 SGHTA, CDR2 FQGNSA. This clonotype was obtained from a man aged 18 to 29 in good health. Some clones in this sample may be carry-over from other donors' samples. The sample taken for sequencing was naive CD4+ T cells from PBMCs. The subset denotes: CD45RA+ positively selected. V is TRBV7-2 and J is TRBJ1-1, with 9 bases identical to TRBD1. CDR3 region: CASSTQQGAYTEAFF. CDR3 DNA: TGTGCCAGCAGCACTCAACAGGGGGCTTACACTGAAGCTTTCTTT.